This TCR beta chain was captured in a study of OX40 agonist ivuxolimab in advanced cancers. Trimming took 4 bases from V and 7 from J, leaving 15 bases between them. The CDR3 covers 14 residues. The germline V gene has CDR1 SGHDT and CDR2 YYEEEE. On this clone: What it recognizes is unknown.

Sequencing was performed with immunoSEQ multiplex PCR; in TCRdb, only in-frame clones are kept and a portion is missing. The sample consists of 100,000 or so clones, approximately 95% of them appearing once. Whole-study findings and limits: CD8+ T cells (on average) carried more expanded clones than CD4+ T cells.

The receptor was isolated from an adult with an advanced solid tumor such as melanoma, head and neck, liver or kidney cancer. Source: CD4+ or CD8+ T cells sorted from blood, taken in a trial of the OX40 agonist ivuxolimab. The gene calls are TRBV5-6 and TRBJ2-1; no clear D gene. The CDR3 DNA follows: TGTGCCAGCAGCCGGTATAATAACGGGAATGAGCAGTTCTTC. Translation gives CASSRYNNGNEQFF.